This T cell receptor beta chain appears in the sequencing data of a study of human T cells and chemical hapten exposure. Turning to the study itself: While the approximately 23-week study was under way, patients received diphenylcyclopropenone on the scalp every week.

Study processing details: The number of TCRs in each sample had a median of around 96,000 and spanned roughly 23,224 to 700,000. TCRdb reprocessed the RACE reads via MiXCR and lists one record per CDR3 protein. In this record, the V and J calls reflect TCRdb's handling and not the investigators' own analysis. The sample lists around 120,000 distinct CDR3 sequences, about an eighth occurring once. The CDR3 spans 12 residues. V was clipped by 5 bases and J by 4 bases, with 7 bases between them. Germline lookup yields CDR1 SGHDN and CDR2 FVKESK. Findings of the study overall: DPC sensitization did not alter TCRs above 1 in 1000 frequency.

Time point described: patch test 1, 2 weeks after DPC sensitization. Treatment denoted: therapeutic diphenylcyclopropenone sensitization with weekly scalp DPC. Each patch-test visit's blood sample preceded patch application. A remark on this clonotype: Its antigen is as yet unknown.

This clonotype was obtained from a man younger than 30 with alopecia areata. Some clones in this sample may be carry-over from other donors' samples. The sequences come from whole blood, collected in connection with sensitization to the hapten diphenylcyclopropenone (DPC). The chain has TRBV14 and TRBJ2-3, with D unresolved. This CDR3 reads CASSISADTQYF. CDR3 DNA: TGTGCCAGCAGCATAAGCGCAGATACGCAGTATTTT.